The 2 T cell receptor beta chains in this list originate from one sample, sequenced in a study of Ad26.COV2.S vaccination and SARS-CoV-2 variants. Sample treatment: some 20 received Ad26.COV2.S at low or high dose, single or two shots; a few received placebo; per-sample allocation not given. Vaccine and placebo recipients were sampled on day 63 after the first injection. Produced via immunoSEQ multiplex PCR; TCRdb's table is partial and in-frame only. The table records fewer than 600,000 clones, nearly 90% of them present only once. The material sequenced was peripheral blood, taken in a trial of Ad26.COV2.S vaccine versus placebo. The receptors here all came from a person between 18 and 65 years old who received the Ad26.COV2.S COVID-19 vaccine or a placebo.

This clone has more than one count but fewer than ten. The CDR3 reads CAISEPLGGTGNTGELFF. For the CDR3, the DNA is TGTGCCATCAGTGAGCCTTTAGGGGGGACAGGGAACACCGGGGAGCTGTTTTTT. This chain links TRBV10-3 with TRBJ2-2; 8 nucleotides align to TRBD1. From germline, CDR1 is ENHRY and CDR2 SYGVKD. This CDR3 is built from 18 residues. The V and J ends lost 2 bases and 1 base, in that order; junction bases with no gene match: 9.

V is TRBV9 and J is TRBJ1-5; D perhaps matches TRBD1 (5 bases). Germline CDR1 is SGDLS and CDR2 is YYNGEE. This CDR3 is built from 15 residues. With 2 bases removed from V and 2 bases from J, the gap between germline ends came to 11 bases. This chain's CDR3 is CASSVGDLGNQPQHF. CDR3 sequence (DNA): TGTGCCAGCAGCGTGGGGGACCTAGGCAATCAGCCCCAGCATTTT.